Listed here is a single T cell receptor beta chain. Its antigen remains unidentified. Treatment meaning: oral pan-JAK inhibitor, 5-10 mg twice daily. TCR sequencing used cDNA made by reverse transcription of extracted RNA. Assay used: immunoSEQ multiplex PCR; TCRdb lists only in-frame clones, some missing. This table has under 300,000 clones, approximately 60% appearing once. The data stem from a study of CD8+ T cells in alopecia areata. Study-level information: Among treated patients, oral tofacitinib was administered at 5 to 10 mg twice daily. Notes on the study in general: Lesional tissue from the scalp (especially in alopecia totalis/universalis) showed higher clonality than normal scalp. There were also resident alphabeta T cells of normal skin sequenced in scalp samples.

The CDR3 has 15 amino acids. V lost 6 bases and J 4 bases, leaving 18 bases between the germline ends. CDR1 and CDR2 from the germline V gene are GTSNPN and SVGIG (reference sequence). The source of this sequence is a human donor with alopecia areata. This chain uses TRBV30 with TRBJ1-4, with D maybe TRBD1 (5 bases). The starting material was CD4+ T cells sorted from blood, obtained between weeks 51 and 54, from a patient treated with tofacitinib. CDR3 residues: CACRGPVSINEKLFF. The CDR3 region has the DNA TGTGCCTGTCGGGGACCGGTGTCGATTAATGAAAAACTGTTTTTT.